This T cell receptor (beta chain) was observed in a study of shared clonotypes between healthy human individuals. Study results and limitations: The naive CD4 repertoires of several donors were compared, and around 4.7% of clonotypes were shared.

Genomic DNA of each subset was evenly split across several immunoSEQ plates. Original analysis: Filtering differed since immunoSEQ provided only junctions, with no quality scores. Measured with immunoSEQ multiplex PCR; TCRdb has only the in-frame clones, and not every one. From that table come the V and J calls and clone size; the DNA was used to work out D and trimming. This table has 2 million to 2.5 million clones, approximately 94% appearing once. Germline V gives CDR1 SGHNT, CDR2 YENEEA. V lost 5 bases to trimming and J lost 0 bases; unmatched junction nucleotides: 3. The CDR3 is made up of 15 amino acids. Regarding this clone: Its target is not known. Other DNA sequences in this sample translate to the same CDR3.

Sequences were obtained from naive CD4+ T cells sorted from blood. Regarding subset: CD45RA+ positively selected. The V gene is TRBV11-3, the J gene TRBJ2-1, with 8 bases fitting TRBD2. The sequence was obtained from a man aged 18 to 35 in good health. The CDR3 DNA sequence: TGTGCCAGCAGCCCTAGCGGGCCCTCCTACAATGAGCAGTTCTTC. Protein: CASSPSGPSYNEQFF.